A selection of T cell receptor beta chains follows, all from one sample in a study of cytomegalovirus exposure and HLA in healthy donors. Measured with immunoSEQ multiplex PCR; TCRdb has only the in-frame clones, and not every one. The table shows some 180,000 clones, with more than 70% occurring only once. Specimen: PBMCs. The receptors come from a man in his forties or fifties in good health and CMV-seropositive. Both conserved end residues are part of each CDR3. The size field is filled for only some rows; it gives once, few, many or a size class.

.	TRBJ2-5	TRBV7-3	CASSPTTSLVETQYF
.	TRBJ1-1	TRBV5-1	CASSTGQGFTEAFF
.	TRBJ2-3	TRBV2	CASSVGRGDTQYF
.	TRBJ1-5	TRBV5-5	CASSPRDSSVNRHQPQHF
.	TRBJ2-1	TRBV9	CASSVVTSGGEQFF
.	TRBJ1-2	TRBV4-2	CASSQDRTTYGYTF
once	TRBJ2-5	TRBV25-1	CASSMDSQETQYF
.	TRBJ2-5	TRBV2	CASSARTGRETQYF
.	TRBJ1-3	TRBV11-2	CASSYNRARNTIYF
.	TRBJ2-2	TRBV7-2	CASSLWGLNTGELFF
.	TRBJ2-5	TRBV9	CASSIRTGRTQYF
once	TRBJ2-7	TRBV7-6	CASSWGDGSYEQYF
few	TRBJ2-7	TRBV19	CASSSRTSGSSSYEQYF
.	TRBJ2-2	TRBV27	CASSLIAGGLTGELFF
.	TRBJ2-7	TRBV7-9	CASRAGTSGSYEQYF
.	TRBJ1-1	TRBV29-1	CSSRGQTDEAFF
.	TRBJ1-1	TRBV2	CATLTGQGARSTEAFF
few	TRBJ1-2	TRBV5-1	CASSTGTPGGYTF
.	TRBJ2-7	TRBV7-6	CASSREAASHYEQYF
.	TRBJ2-1	TRBV5-1	CASSLESPSGPPYNEQFF
.	TRBJ2-3	TRBV29-1	CSVEGPRGADTQYF
few	TRBJ1-3	TRBV7-9	CASSPTGGASGNTIYF
.	TRBJ2-3	TRBV6-5	CASSPPREKRTQYF
.	TRBJ2-7	TRBV5-4	CASKLTGTGTEQYF
.	TRBJ2-2	TRBV15	CATRRQGILTGELFF
once	TRBJ1-2	TRBV7-9	CASSLAGGGYGYTF
.	TRBJ2-4	TRBV11-2	CASSSLNIQYF
.	TRBJ2-6	TRBV27	CASRQGLASGANVLTF
.	TRBJ1-2	TRBV15	CATSRAEDRVSNGYTF
.	TRBJ2-7	TRBV5-4	CASSLRGLSDEQYF
.	TRBJ1-1	TRBV28	CAALRGETEAFF
once	TRBJ1-4	TRBV12-2	CASRLQEQGLAEKLFF
.	TRBJ2-7	TRBV18	CASSPGQGAPYEQYF
few	TRBJ1-2	TRBV27	CAPPRDRDWANYGYTF
.	TRBJ1-4	TRBV18	CASSPDRAGEKLFF
.	TRBJ2-1	TRBV11-2	CASSSYRDSGRTSYNEQFF
.	TRBJ1-1	TRBV2	CASSEIQTFDMNTEAFF
.	TRBJ1-1	TRBV19	CASSASRVLVSVNTEAFF
.	TRBJ2-5	TRBV28	CATQPGRKFQETQYF
.	TRBJ2-5	TRBV7-9	CSSSLSSASEETQYF
.	TRBJ1-4	TRBV6-1	CASSQGTGHEKLFF
.	TRBJ1-1	TRBV16	CASSQERGNTEAFF
.	TRBJ2-7	TRBV7-6	CASSLVSLGEGVGEQYF
.	TRBJ2-1	TRBV7-3	CASSSSLTSGSSREQFF
once	TRBJ1-1	TRBV28	CASRDTTEAFF